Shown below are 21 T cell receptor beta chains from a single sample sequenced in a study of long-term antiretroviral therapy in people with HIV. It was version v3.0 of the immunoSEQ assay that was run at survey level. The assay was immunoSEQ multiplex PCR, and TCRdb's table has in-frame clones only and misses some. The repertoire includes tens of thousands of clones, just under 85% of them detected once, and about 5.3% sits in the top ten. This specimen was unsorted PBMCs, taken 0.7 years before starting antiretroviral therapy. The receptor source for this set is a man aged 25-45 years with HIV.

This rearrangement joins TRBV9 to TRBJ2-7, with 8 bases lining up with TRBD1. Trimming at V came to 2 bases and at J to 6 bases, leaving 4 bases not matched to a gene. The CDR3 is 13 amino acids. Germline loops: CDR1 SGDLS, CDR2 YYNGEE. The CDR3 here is CASSVKTGAEQYF. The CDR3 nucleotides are TGTGCCAGCAGCGTTAAGACAGGGGCCGAGCAGTACTTC.

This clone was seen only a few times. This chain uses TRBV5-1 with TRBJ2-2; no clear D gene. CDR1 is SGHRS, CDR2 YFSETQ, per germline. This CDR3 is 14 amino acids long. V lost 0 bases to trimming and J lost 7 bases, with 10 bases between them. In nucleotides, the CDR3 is TGCGCCAGCAGCTTGGCCAAGGCAATCGGGGAGCTGTTTTTT. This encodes CASSLAKAIGELFF.

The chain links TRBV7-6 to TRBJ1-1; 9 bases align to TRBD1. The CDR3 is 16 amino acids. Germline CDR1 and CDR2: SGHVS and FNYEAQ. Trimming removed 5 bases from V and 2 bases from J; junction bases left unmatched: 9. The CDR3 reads CASSTMGTGYNTEAFF. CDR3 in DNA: TGTGCCAGCAGCACTATGGGGACAGGGTACAACACTGAAGCTTTCTTT.

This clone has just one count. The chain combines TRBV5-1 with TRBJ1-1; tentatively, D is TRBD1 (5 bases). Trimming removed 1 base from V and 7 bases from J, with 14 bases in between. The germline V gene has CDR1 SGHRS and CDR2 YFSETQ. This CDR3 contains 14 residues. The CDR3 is CASSLRGERSEAFF. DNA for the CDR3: TGCGCCAGCAGCTTGAGGGGAGAGAGAAGTGAAGCTTTCTTT.

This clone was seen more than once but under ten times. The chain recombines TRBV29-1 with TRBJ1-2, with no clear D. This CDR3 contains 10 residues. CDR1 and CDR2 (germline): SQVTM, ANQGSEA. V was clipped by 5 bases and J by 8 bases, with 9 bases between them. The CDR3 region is CSVSISGYTF. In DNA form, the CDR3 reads TGCAGCGTTAGTATTAGCGGCTACACCTTC. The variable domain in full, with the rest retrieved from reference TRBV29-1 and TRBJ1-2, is SAVISQKPSRDICQRGTSLTIQCQVDSQVTMMFWYRQQPGQSLTLIATANQGSEATYESGFVIDKFPISRPNLTFSTLTVSNMSPEDSSIYLCSVSISGYTFGSGTRLTVV.

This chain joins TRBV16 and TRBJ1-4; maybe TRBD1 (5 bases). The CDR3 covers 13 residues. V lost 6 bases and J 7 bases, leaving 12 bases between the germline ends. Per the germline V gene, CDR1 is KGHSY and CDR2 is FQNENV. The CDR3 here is CASRDKRSEKLFF. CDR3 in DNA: TGTGCCAGCAGGGACAAAAGGTCTGAAAAACTGTTTTTT.

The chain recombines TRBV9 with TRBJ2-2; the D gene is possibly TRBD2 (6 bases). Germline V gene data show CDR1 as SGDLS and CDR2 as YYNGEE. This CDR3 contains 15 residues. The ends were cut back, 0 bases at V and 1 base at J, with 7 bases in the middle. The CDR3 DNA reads TGTGCCAGCAGCGTAGAGGGACTGAACACCGGGGAGCTGTTTTTT. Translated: CASSVEGLNTGELFF.

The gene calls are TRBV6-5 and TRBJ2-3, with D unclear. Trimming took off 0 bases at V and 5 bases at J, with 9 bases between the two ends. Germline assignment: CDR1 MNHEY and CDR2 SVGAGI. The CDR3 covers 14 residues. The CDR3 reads CASSYSKVGDTQYF. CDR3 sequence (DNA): TGTGCCAGCAGTTACTCGAAGGTGGGAGATACGCAGTATTTT.

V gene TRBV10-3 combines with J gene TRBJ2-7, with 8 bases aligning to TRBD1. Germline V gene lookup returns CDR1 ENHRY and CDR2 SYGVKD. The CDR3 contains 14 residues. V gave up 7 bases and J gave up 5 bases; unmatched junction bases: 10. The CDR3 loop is CAIKTGVRDNEQYF. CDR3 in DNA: TGTGCCATCAAGACAGGGGTACGAGACAACGAGCAGTACTTC.

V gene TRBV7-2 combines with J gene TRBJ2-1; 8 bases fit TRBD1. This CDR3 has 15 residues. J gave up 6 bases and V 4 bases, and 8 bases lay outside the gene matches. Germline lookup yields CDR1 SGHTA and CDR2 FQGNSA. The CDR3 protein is CASSSRQGWSNEQFF. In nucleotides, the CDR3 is TGTGCCAGCAGCTCCAGACAGGGGTGGAGCAATGAGCAGTTCTTC.

The CDR3 sequence is CSVVTDRGEETQYF. CDR3 DNA: TGCAGCGTTGTTACTGACAGGGGAGAGGAGACCCAGTACTTC. This chain connects TRBV29-1 to TRBJ2-5; 8 bases fit TRBD1. The germline gives CDR1 SQVTM, CDR2 ANQGSEA. Trimming cost V 4 bases and J 5 bases; bases outside gene matches: 9. CDR3 length: 14 amino acids.

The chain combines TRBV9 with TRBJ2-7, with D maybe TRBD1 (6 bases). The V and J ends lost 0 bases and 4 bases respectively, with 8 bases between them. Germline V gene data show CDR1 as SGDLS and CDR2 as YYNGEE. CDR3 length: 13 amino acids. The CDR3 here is CASSVATGYEQYF. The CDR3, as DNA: TGTGCCAGCAGCGTAGCCACAGGGTACGAGCAGTACTTC.

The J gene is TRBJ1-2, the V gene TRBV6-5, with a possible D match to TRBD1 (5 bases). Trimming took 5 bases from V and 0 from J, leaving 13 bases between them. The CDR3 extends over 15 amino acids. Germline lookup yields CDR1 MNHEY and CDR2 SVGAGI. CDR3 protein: CASSRLGTPNYGYTF. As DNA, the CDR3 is TGTGCCAGCAGTCGACTCGGGACGCCTAACTATGGCTACACCTTC.

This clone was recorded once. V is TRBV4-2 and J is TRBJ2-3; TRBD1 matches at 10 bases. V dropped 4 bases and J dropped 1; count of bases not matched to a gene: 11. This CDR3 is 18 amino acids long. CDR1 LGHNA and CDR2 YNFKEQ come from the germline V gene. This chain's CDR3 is CASSLRATGTGGTDTQYF. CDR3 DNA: TGTGCCAGCAGCCTGAGAGCAACCGGGACAGGGGGCACAGATACGCAGTATTTT.

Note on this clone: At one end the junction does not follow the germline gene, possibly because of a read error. CDR3 sequence (DNA): TGTGCCAGCAGTTACTCGTGGGACTACTGCTGG. Protein: CASSYSWDYCW. J is TRBJ2-3 and V is TRBV6-6; 7 positions agree with TRBD2. From germline, CDR1 is MNHNY and CDR2 SVGAGI (reference sequence). CDR3 length equals 11 residues.

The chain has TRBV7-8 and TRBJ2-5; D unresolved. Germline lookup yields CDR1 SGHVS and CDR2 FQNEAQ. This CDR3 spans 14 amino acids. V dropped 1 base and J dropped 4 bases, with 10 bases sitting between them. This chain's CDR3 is CASSLGPPPETQYF. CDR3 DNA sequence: TGTGCCAGCAGCTTAGGCCCTCCCCCAGAGACCCAGTACTTC.

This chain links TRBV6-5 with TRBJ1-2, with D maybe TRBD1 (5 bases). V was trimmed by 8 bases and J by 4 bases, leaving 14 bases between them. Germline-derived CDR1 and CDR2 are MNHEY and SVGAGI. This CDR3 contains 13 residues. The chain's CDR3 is CASRSGAGYGYTF. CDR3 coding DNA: TGTGCCAGCCGGAGCGGGGCGGGCTATGGCTACACCTTC.

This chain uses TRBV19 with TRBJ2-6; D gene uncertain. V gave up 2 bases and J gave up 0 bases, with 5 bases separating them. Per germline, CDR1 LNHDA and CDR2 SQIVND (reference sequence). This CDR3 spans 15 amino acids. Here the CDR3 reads CASSIKSSGANVLTF. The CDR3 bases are TGTGCCAGTAGTATAAAGAGCTCTGGGGCCAACGTCCTGACTTTC.

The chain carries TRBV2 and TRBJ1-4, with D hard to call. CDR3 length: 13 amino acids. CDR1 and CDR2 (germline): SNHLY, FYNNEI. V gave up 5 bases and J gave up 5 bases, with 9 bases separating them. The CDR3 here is CASSLGTNEKLFF. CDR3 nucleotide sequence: TGTGCCAGCAGTCTGGGAACAAATGAAAAACTGTTTTTT.

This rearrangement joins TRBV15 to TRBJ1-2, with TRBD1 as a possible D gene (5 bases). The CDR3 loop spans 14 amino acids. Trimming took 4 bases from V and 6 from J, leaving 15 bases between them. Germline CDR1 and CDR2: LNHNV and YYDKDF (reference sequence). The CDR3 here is CATSTRVTGDGYTF. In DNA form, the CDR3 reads TGTGCCACCAGCACCCGAGTCACAGGCGATGGCTACACCTTC.

The CDR3 here is CASSPLHSGGPRDEQFF. CDR3 nucleotide sequence: TGCGCCAGCAGCCCGCTCCATAGCGGGGGGCCTAGGGATGAGCAGTTCTTC. The chain recombines TRBV4-1 with TRBJ2-1; 10 positions match TRBD2. The CDR3 contains 17 residues. The germline CDR1 and CDR2 sequences are MGHRA and YSYEKL. V trimming: 4 bases; J trimming: 8 bases; junction bases outside the gene matches: 14.